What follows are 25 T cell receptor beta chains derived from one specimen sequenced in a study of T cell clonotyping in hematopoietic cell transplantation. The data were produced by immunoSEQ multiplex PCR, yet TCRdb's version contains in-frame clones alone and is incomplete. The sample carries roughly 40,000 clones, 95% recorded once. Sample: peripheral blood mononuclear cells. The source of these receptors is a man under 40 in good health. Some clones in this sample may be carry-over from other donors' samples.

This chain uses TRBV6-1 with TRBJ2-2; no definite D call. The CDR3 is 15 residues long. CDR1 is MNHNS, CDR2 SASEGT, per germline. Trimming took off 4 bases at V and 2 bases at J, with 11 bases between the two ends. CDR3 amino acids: CASSGPQLNTGELFF. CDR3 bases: TGTGCCAGCAGTGGGCCACAGCTTAACACCGGGGAGCTGTTTTTT.

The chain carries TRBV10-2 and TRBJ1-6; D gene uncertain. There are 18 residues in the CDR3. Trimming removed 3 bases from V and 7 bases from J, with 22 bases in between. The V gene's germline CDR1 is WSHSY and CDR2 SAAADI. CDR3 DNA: TGCGCCAGCAGTGAAGGACCTTCTGGGCCCCCCAGGAATTCACCCCTCCACTTT. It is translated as CASSEGPSGPPRNSPLHF.

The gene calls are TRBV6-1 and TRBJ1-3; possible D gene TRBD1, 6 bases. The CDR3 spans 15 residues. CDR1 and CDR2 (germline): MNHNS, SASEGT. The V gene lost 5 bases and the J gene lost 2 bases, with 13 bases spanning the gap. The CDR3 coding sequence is TGTGCCAGCAGTCTTCTCGGGGACACTGGAAACACCATATATTTT. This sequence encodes CASSLLGDTGNTIYF.

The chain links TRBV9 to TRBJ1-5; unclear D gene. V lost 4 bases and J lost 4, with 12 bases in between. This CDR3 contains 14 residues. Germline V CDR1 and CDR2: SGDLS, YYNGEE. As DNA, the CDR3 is TGTGCCAGCAGCCCCAGTAACGCAAATCAGCCCCAGCATTTT. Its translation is CASSPSNANQPQHF.

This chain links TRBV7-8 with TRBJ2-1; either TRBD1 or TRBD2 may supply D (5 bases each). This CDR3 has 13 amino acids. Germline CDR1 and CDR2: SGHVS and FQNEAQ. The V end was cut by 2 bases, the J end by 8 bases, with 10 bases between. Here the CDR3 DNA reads TGTGCCAGCAGCTTATGGGGGAACCATGAGCAGTTCTTC. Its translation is CASSLWGNHEQFF.

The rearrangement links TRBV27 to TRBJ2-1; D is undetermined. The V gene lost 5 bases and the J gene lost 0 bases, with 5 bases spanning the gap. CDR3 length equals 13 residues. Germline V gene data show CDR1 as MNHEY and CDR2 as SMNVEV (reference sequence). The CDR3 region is CASSTSSYNEQFF. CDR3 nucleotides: TGTGCCAGCAGTACGAGCTCCTACAATGAGCAGTTCTTC.

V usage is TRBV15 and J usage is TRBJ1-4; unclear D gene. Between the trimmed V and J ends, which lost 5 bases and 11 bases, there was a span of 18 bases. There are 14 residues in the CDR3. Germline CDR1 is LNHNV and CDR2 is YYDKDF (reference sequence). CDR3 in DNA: TGTGCCACCAGCCTTGGGCCGAGATCTGTTAAACTGTTTTTT. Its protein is CATSLGPRSVKLFF. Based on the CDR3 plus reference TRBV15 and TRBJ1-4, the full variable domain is DAMVIQNPRYQVTQFGKPVTLSCSQTLNHNVMYWYQQKSSQAPKLLFHYYDKDFNNEADTPDNFQSRRPNTSFCFLDIRSPGLGDTAMYLCATSLGPRSVKLFFGSGTQLSVL.

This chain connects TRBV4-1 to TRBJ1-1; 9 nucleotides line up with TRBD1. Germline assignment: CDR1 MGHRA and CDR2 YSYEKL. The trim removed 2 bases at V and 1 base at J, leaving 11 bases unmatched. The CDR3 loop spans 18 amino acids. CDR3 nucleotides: TGCGCCAGCAGCCAACCCTGGGGACAGGGCAGATCGAACACTGAAGCTTTCTTT. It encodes CASSQPWGQGRSNTEAFF.

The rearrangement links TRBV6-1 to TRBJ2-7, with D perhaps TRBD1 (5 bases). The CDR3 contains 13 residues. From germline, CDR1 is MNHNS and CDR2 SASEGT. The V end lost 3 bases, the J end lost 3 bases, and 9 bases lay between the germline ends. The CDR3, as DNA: TGTGCCAGCAGTGACTGGCAGGGCTACGAGCAGTACTTC. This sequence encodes CASSDWQGYEQYF.

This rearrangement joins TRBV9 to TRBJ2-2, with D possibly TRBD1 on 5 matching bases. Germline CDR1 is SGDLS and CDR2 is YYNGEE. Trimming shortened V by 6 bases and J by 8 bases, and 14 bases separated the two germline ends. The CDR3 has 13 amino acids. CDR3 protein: CASTPGYSGELFF. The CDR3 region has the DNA TGTGCCAGCACCCCAGGGTATTCTGGGGAGCTGTTTTTT. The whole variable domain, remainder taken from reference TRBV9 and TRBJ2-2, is DSGVTQTPKHLITATGQRVTLRCSPRSGDLSVYWYQQSLDQGLQFLIQYYNGEERAKGNILERFSAQQFPDLHSELNLSSLELGDSALYFCASTPGYSGELFFGEGSRLTVL.

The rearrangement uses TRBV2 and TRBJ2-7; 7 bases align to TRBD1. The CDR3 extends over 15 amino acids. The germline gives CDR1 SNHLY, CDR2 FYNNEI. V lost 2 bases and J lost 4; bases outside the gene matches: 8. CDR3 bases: TGTGCCAGCAGTGAACAGGGGACAGTTGTGTACGAGCAGTACTTC. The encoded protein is CASSEQGTVVYEQYF.

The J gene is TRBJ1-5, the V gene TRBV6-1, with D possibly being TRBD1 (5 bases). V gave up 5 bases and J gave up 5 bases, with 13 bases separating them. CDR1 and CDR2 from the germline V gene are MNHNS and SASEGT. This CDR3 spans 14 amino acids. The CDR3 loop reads CASSSEDNYQPQHF. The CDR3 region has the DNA TGTGCCAGCAGTTCTGAGGACAACTATCAGCCCCAGCATTTT.

The DNA of the CDR3 is TGTGCCAGTAGCCCCTCTCGACTCGGGATGAACACTGAAGCTTTCTTT. Amino acid sequence: CASSPSRLGMNTEAFF. This chain joins TRBV19 and TRBJ1-1; no firm D call. CDR1 is LNHDA and CDR2 is SQIVND in the germline V gene (reference sequence). The CDR3 runs to 16 residues. V was clipped by 6 bases and J by 0 bases, with 17 bases between them.

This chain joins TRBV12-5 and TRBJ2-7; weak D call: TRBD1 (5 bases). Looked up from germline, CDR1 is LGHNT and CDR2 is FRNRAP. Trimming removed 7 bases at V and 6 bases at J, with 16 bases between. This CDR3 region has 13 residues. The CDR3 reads CASALGLSREQYF. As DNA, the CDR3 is TGTGCTAGTGCCTTGGGGCTATCTCGCGAGCAGTACTTC.

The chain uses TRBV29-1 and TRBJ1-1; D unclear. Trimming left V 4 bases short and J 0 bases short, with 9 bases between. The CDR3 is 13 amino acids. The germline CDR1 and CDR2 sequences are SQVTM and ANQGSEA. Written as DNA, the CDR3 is TGCAGCGTTGTATACATCTTGAACACTGAAGCTTTCTTT. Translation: CSVVYILNTEAFF.

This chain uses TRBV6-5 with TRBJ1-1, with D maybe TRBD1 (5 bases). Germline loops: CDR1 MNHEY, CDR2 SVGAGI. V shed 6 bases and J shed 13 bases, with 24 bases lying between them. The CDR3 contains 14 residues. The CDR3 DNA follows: TGTGCCAGCAGACCTGGACACGGAATAATATGGGATTTCTTT. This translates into CASRPGHGIIWDFF.

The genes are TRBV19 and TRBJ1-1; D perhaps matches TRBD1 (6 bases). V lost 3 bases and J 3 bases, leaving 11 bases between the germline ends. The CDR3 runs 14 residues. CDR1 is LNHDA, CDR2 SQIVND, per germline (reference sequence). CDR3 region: CASSIGTPYTEAFF. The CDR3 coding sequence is TGTGCCAGTAGTATCGGGACACCCTACACTGAAGCTTTCTTT. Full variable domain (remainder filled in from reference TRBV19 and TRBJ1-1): DGGITQSPKYLFRKEGQNVTLSCEQNLNHDAMYWYRQDPGQGLRLIYYSQIVNDFQKGDIAEGYSVSREKKESFPLTVTSAQKNPTAFYLCASSIGTPYTEAFFGQGTRLTVV.

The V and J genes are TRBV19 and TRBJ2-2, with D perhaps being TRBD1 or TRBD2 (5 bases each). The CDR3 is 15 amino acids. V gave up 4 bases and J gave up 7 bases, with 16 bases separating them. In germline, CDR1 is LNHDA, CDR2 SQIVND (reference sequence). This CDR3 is CASSKPRDVNGELFF. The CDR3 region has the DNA TGTGCCAGTAGTAAACCCCGGGACGTCAACGGGGAGCTGTTTTTT.

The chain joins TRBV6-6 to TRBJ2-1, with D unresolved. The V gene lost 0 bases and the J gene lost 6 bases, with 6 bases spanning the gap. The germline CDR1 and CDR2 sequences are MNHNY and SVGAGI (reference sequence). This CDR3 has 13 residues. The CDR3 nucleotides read TGTGCCAGCAGTTACTCGATCTCCAATGAGCAGTTCTTC. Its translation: CASSYSISNEQFF.

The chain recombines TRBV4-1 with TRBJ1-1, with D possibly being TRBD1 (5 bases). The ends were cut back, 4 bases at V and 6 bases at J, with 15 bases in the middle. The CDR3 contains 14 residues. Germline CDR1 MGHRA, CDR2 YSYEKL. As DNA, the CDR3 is TGCGCCAGCAGCCCGCGGGGCACCGCGGCTGAAGCTTTCTTT. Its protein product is CASSPRGTAAEAFF.

The CDR3 nucleotides read TGTGCCAGCTCTATAGGTGACACTGAAGCTTTCTTT. Protein product: CASSIGDTEAFF. This chain links TRBV11-3 with TRBJ1-1; no firm D call. CDR1 and CDR2 (germline): SGHNT, YENEEA. CDR3 size: 12 residues. The germline V and J ends were trimmed by 8 bases and 3 bases, with 10 bases remaining between them.

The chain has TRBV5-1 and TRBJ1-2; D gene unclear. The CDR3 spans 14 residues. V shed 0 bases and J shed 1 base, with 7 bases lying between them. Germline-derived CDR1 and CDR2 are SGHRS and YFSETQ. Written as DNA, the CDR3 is TGCGCCAGCAGCTTGGAATCCTTTAACTATGGCTACACCTTC. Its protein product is CASSLESFNYGYTF.

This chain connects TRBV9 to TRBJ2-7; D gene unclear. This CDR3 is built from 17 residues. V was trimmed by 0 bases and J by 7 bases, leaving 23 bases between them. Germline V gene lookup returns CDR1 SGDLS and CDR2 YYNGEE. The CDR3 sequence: CASSVGTWTAQLGEQYF. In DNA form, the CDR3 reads TGTGCCAGCAGCGTAGGCACCTGGACCGCCCAGCTAGGAGAGCAGTACTTC.

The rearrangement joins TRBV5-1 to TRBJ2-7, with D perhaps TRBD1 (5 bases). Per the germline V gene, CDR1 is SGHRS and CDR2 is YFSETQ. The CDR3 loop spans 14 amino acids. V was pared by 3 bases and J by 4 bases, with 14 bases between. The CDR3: CASSYPGQTYEQYF. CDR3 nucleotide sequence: TGCGCCAGCAGCTATCCAGGGCAGACGTACGAGCAGTACTTC.

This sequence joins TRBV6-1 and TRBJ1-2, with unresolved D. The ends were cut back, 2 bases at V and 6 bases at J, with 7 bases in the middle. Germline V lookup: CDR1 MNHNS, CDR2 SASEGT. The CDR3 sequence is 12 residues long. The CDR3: CASSEPGDGYTF. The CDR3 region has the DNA TGTGCCAGCAGTGAACCAGGTGATGGCTACACCTTC.